This record covers a single TCR beta chain. Its antigen is as yet unknown. Measured with immunoSEQ multiplex PCR; TCRdb has only the in-frame clones, and not every one. The repertoire holds roughly 75,000 clones, with 70% to 90% as singletons. This record comes from a study of cytomegalovirus exposure and HLA in healthy donors. Germline V gives CDR1 LGHNA, CDR2 YSLEER. V lost 1 base to trimming and J lost 5 bases, with 18 bases between them. This CDR3 comprises 17 residues. Study-level points and caveats: Listed as cytomegalovirus-associated were 150 to 200 TCR beta chains. Rare TCR sequences dominated, though some public TCRs recurred in many donors. Reports showed the classifier diagnosing cytomegalovirus status with high specificity and sensitivity.

Material: PBMCs. The receptor's source is a man aged 30-40 years in good health and CMV-seronegative. This chain uses TRBV4-3 with TRBJ2-1, with a weak D call TRBD2 (5 bases). The CDR3 protein is CASSQGPWKSGDNEQFF. Written as DNA, the CDR3 is TGCGCCAGCAGCCAAGGGCCTTGGAAGTCCGGGGACAATGAGCAGTTCTTC.